This T cell receptor (beta chain) emerged from a study of preoperative IRX-2 immunotherapy in early breast cancer. TCRdb's copy holds only in-frame clones and misses some; the assay was immunoSEQ multiplex PCR. The sample contains under 35,000 clones, roughly four fifths of which appear only once. The treatment: preoperative locoregional IRX-2 cytokine immunotherapy. Patients received preoperative, locoregional IRX-2 cytokine immunotherapy in a phase Ib study. V lost 11 bases, J lost 4 bases, and 11 bases stayed unmatched. Germline V CDR1 and CDR2: MNHGY, SAAAGT. CDR3 length equals 13 residues. This specimen was acquired from a patient treated with IRX-2 immunotherapy. The sequence derives from a human donor with breast cancer. The chain links TRBV6-8 to TRBJ2-7, with TRBD2 matching over 7 bases. DNA of the CDR3: TGTGCCGCGGCGCCAGCGGGGCTGTACGAGCAGTACTTC. Protein: CAAAPAGLYEQYF.